This TCR beta chain was recorded in a study of blood T cell repertoires in COVID-19. Study at large: PBMCs, B-cell-depleted T cells, or T cells were the source of the cDNA or gDNA that made up the material.

How the authors handled the data: Reference gene primer amplification gave nucleated cell count estimates. The protocol was immunoSEQ multiplex PCR, while the TCRdb copy is restricted to in-frame clones and leaves out a portion. V, J and clone size reflect that table, while D and trimming were determined from the DNA. The sample records around 100,000 clones, 65% to 90% being singletons. This clone occurred many times. Germline-derived CDR1 and CDR2 are SGHRS and YFSETQ. The V gene lost 4 bases and the J gene lost 10 bases, with 18 bases spanning the gap. This CDR3 spans 15 amino acids. The specimen was PBMCs or T cells enriched from blood (not recorded which). The TCR was taken from a woman between 50 and 59 years old who had recovered from COVID-19. This rearrangement joins TRBV5-1 to TRBJ1-6; D remains ambiguous. CDR3 DNA sequence: TGCGCCAGCAGCCGTGGTGAATGGGCAGGATCACCCCTCCACTTT. This sequence encodes CASSRGEWAGSPLHF.